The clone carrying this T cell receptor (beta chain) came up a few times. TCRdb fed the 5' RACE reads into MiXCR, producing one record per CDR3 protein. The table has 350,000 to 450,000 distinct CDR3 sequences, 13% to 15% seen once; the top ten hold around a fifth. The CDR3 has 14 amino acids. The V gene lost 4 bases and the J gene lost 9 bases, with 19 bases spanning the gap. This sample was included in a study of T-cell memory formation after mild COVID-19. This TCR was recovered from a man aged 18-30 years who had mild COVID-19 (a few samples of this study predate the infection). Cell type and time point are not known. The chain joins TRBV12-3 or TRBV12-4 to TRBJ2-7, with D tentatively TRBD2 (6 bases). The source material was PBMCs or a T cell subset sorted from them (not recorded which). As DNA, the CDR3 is TGTGCCAGCAGTTCCCCGTCGGGGGTGTGGGCGCAGTACTTC. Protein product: CASSSPSGVWAQYF.